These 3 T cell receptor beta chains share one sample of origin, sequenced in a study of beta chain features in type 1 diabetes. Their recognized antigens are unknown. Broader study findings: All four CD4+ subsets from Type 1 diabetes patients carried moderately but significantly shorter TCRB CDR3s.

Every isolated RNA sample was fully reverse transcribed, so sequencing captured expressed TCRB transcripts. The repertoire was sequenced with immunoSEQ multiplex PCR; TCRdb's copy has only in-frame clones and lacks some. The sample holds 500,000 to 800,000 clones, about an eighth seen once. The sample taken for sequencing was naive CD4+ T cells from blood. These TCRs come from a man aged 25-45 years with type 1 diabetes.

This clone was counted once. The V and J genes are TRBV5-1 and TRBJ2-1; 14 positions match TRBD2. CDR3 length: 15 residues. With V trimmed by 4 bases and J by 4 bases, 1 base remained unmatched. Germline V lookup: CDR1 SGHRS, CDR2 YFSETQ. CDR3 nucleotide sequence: TGCGCCAGCAGCCGGACTAGCGGGGGGTACAATGAGCAGTTCTTC. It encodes CASSRTSGGYNEQFF.

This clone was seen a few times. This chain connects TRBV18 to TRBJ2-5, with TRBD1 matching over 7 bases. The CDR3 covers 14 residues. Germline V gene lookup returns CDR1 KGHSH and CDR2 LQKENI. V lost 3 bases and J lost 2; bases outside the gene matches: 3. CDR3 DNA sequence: TGTGCCAGCTCACCTAGGACAGGTCAAGAGACCCAGTACTTC. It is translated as CASSPRTGQETQYF.

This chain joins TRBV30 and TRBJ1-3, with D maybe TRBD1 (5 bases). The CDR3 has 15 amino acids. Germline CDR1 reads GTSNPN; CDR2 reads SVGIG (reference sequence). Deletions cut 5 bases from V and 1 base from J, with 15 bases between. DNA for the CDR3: TGTGCCTGGCAAGCGCCGGGACCGTCTGGAAACACCATATATTTT. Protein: CAWQAPGPSGNTIYF.